The clone carrying this T cell receptor (beta chain) was picked up a small number of times. The record originates from a study of blood T cell repertoires in COVID-19. At the level of the study: Samples representing acute and convalescent COVID-19 were sourced from the United States, Italy and Spain.

Authors' analysis steps: The assay estimated nucleated cells by amplifying reference gene primers. Libraries were prepared by immunoSEQ multiplex PCR; TCRdb keeps only in-frame clonotypes and omits some of them. The V and J calls and clone size are taken from that table; D and trimming were inferred from the DNA. The repertoire holds tens of thousands of clones, around 84% seen once, with about 4% in the top ten. Germline V gene sequence: CDR1 SGHNT, CDR2 YENEEA. This CDR3 is 15 amino acids long. Trimming cost V 4 bases and J 7 bases, with 16 bases left between them. This chain connects TRBV11-3 to TRBJ1-4, with D hard to call. This clonotype was sampled from a man aged 45-60 years with acute or convalescent COVID-19. Sequences were obtained from peripheral blood. Here the CDR3 reads CASSSDLDSGEKLFF. CDR3 nucleotides: TGTGCCAGCAGCTCCGACTTAGATTCCGGTGAAAAACTGTTTTTT.